The 29 T cell receptor beta chains reported below all come from one sample, sequenced in a study of T cells after yellow fever vaccination. TCRdb analysed the 5' RACE reads with MiXCR anew, one entry per CDR3 protein. This table has 120,000 or so distinct CDR3 sequences, 8% to 10% appearing once. This specimen was CD8+ T cells sorted from PBMCs, taken on the day of the yellow fever booster vaccination. The source of these receptors is a man aged 18 to 35 who received the YFV17D yellow fever vaccine.

The sample holds a few counts of this clonotype. V usage is TRBV7-9 and J usage is TRBJ1-2; 11 bases line up with TRBD1. Losses at the gene ends were 1 base for V and 3 bases for J; bases not matched to a gene: 7. The CDR3 sequence is 17 residues long. CDR1 and CDR2 (germline): SEHNR, FQNEAQ (reference sequence). The CDR3 DNA is TGTGCCAGCAGCTTAGGGACAGGGGGCTTCGTGGACTATGGCTACACCTTC. Residues: CASSLGTGGFVDYGYTF.

This clonotype came up a few times. The chain links TRBV6-2 or TRBV6-3 to TRBJ1-4; D not resolved. This CDR3 has 12 amino acids. The V and J ends lost 0 bases and 11 bases respectively, with 7 bases between them. Germline CDR1 reads MNHEY; CDR2 reads SVGEGT. The CDR3 here is CASSYSPAKLFF. CDR3 nucleotides: TGTGCCAGCAGTTACTCTCCAGCTAAACTGTTTTTT.

This clonotype was counted only a few times. The J gene is TRBJ1-3, the V gene TRBV6-6; D gene unclear. CDR1 is MNHNY and CDR2 is SVGAGI in the germline V gene (reference sequence). The length of the CDR3 is 16 residues. Deletions cut 1 base from V and 0 bases from J, with 10 bases between. CDR3 DNA: TGTGCCAGCAGTTACTTTGATCGCAGCTCTGGAAACACCATATATTTT. Residues: CASSYFDRSSGNTIYF.

This clonotype was picked up many times. This chain connects TRBV12-3 or TRBV12-4 to TRBJ2-2, with 15 bases aligning to TRBD2. The junction had 12 bases not matched to a gene; V was cut back by 0 bases and J by 4 bases. This CDR3 is 21 amino acids long. The CDR3 protein is CASSLAWGLAGGNHGTGELFF. CDR3 nucleotide sequence: TGTGCCAGCAGTTTAGCCTGGGGACTAGCGGGGGGAAATCACGGCACCGGGGAGCTGTTTTTT.

V gene TRBV5-6 combines with J gene TRBJ1-1; D may be TRBD1 (5 bases). The CDR3 length is 16 residues. CDR1 and CDR2 (germline): SGHDT, YYEEEE. V was trimmed by 1 base and J by 5 bases, leaving 18 bases between them. The CDR3 DNA sequence: TGTGCCAGCAGCTTGTCGGGGCCACTGATTGGGACTGAAGCTTTCTTT. Its protein is CASSLSGPLIGTEAFF.

The DNA of the CDR3 is TGTGCCAGCAGCATACCCGGGCAGCCAGACAAAAACATTCAGTACTTC. Protein sequence: CASSIPGQPDKNIQYF. The chain recombines TRBV21-1 with TRBJ2-4; the D call in the table, TRBD1, was not verified against the DNA. TRBV21-1 is noted as a pseudogene. The CDR3 totals 16 residues.

Many counts were recorded for this clonotype. The chain employs TRBV14 and TRBJ2-1; D possibly corresponds to TRBD2 (6 bases). Trimming stripped 1 base from V and 6 bases from J, with 13 bases between. Germline V gene lookup returns CDR1 SGHDN and CDR2 FVKESK. This CDR3 contains 15 residues. The CDR3 region has the DNA TGTGCCAGCAGCCAAGGCCCGGTCGGGGGCAATGAGCAGTTCTTC. This codes for CASSQGPVGGNEQFF.

This clonotype was detected ten times or more. The rearrangement uses TRBV4-3 and TRBJ1-1; no reliable D call. Germline V gives CDR1 LGHNA, CDR2 YSLEER. The CDR3 loop spans 14 amino acids. V was trimmed by 0 bases and J by 1 base, leaving 6 bases between them. The chain's CDR3 is CASSQDLGNTEAFF. The CDR3 coding sequence is TGCGCCAGCAGCCAAGATCTGGGGAACACTGAAGCTTTCTTT.

The rearrangement uses TRBV4-1 and TRBJ1-2; D unclear. Trimming left V 0 bases short and J 8 bases short, with 10 bases between. The CDR3 length is 13 residues. Per the germline V gene, CDR1 is MGHRA and CDR2 is YSYEKL. The CDR3 spells CASSQDRSVGYTF. As DNA, the CDR3 is TGCGCCAGCAGCCAAGATAGGAGCGTGGGCTACACCTTC.

Of note for this clonotype: At one boundary the junction diverges from the germline segment, which might be a read error. The chain joins TRBV28 to TRBJ2-3, with 7 bases that match TRBD2. Germline CDR1 MDHEN, CDR2 SYDVKM. This CDR3 region has 15 residues. CDR3 bases: TGTGCCAGCAGTTTTGGATTGACTAGCAGAGATACGCAGTATTTT. Protein: CASSFGLTSRDTQYF. Using reference TRBV28 and TRBJ2-3 for the parts outside the CDR3, the full variable domain is DVKVTQSSRYLVKRTGEKVFLECVQDMDHENMFWYRQDPGLGLRLIYFSYDVKMKEKGDIPEGYSVSREKKERFSLILESASTNQTSMYLCASSFGLTSRDTQYFGPGTRLTVL.

This clonotype was seen a few times. J is TRBJ1-1 and V is TRBV6-6, with a weak D call TRBD1 (5 bases). The CDR3 sequence is 13 residues long. Trimming stripped 8 bases from V and 4 bases from J, with 14 bases between. Looked up from germline, CDR1 is MNHNY and CDR2 is SVGAGI (reference sequence). The CDR3 is CASALGASTEAFF. CDR3 DNA: TGTGCCAGCGCACTTGGGGCTAGCACTGAAGCTTTCTTT.

J is TRBJ2-7 and V is TRBV7-6, with 9 bases fitting TRBD1. The CDR3 runs 15 residues. J lost 1 base, V lost 0 bases, and 1 base had no gene match. Germline-derived CDR1 and CDR2 are SGHVS and FNYEAQ. CDR3 loop: CASSLAGQGSYEQYF. Written as DNA, the CDR3 is TGTGCCAGCAGCTTAGCGGGACAGGGTTCCTACGAGCAGTACTTC.

The chain joins TRBV4-1 to TRBJ1-1; a possible D gene is TRBD1 (5 bases). The CDR3 is made up of 17 amino acids. CDR1 is MGHRA, CDR2 YSYEKL, per germline. V gave up 2 bases and J gave up 7 bases, with 23 bases separating them. CDR3 sequence reads: CASSQTPKAQVGGEAFF. DNA of the CDR3: TGCGCCAGCAGCCAAACACCAAAGGCACAGGTTGGGGGTGAAGCTTTCTTT.

V usage is TRBV18 and J usage is TRBJ2-3, with a tentative D call TRBD1 (5 bases). The CDR3 runs to 16 residues. The germline V gene has CDR1 KGHSH and CDR2 LQKENI. V was cut by 2 bases and J by 2 bases, with 14 bases left in between. The CDR3 DNA is TGTGCCAGCTCACCATGGGCAGGGCCACACACAGATACGCAGTATTTT. Its protein is CASSPWAGPHTDTQYF.

This sequence joins TRBV21-1 and TRBJ2-3. TRBV21-1 is a pseudogene locus. The CDR3 sequence is 14 residues long. CDR3 in DNA: TGTGCCAGCAGCAAAGGGATTCCCACAGATACGCAGTATTTT. Its protein product is CASSKGIPTDTQYF.

This clonotype was seen only a few times. This chain uses TRBV5-1 with TRBJ2-5; D call uncertain. The germline V and J ends were trimmed by 0 bases and 5 bases, with 17 bases remaining between them. The CDR3 loop spans 16 amino acids. Per the germline V gene, CDR1 is SGHRS and CDR2 is YFSETQ. The CDR3 DNA follows: TGCGCCAGCAGCTTGGGAAAATTAGGGCGCGGCGAGACCCAGTACTTC. Its translation: CASSLGKLGRGETQYF. The full variable domain, with the rest looked up from reference TRBV5-1 and TRBJ2-5, is KAGVTQTPRYLIKTRGQQVTLSCSPISGHRSVSWYQQTPGQGLQFLFEYFSETQRNKGNFPGRFSGRQFSNSRSEMNVSTLELGDSALYLCASSLGKLGRGETQYFGPGTRLLVL.

This chain links TRBV28 with TRBJ2-4; 11 bases agree with TRBD1. The CDR3 is 14 residues long. The junction had 6 bases not matched to a gene; V was cut back by 5 bases and J by 9 bases. Germline V gene data show CDR1 as MDHEN and CDR2 as SYDVKM. In DNA form, the CDR3 reads TGTGCCAGCAGTCCCGGGACAGGGGGTTCCATTCAGTACTTC. Its translation: CASSPGTGGSIQYF. Combining the CDR3 with reference TRBV28 and TRBJ2-4 gives the whole variable domain DVKVTQSSRYLVKRTGEKVFLECVQDMDHENMFWYRQDPGLGLRLIYFSYDVKMKEKGDIPEGYSVSREKKERFSLILESASTNQTSMYLCASSPGTGGSIQYFGAGTRLSVL.

This clonotype was seen many times. V is TRBV12-3 or TRBV12-4 and J is TRBJ2-7; maybe TRBD2 (6 bases). The CDR3 contains 14 residues. The germline V and J ends were trimmed by 7 bases and 2 bases, with 15 bases remaining between them. The CDR3 DNA reads TGTGCCAGCACTCTCCGGGACTTGGCCTACGAGCAGTACTTC. Translating it yields CASTLRDLAYEQYF.

This clonotype was recorded at least ten times. The CDR3 DNA reads TGCGCCAGCAGCCCTATTGACAGGGAGCTGGACGAGCAGTACTTC. Protein sequence: CASSPIDRELDEQYF. V and J are TRBV5-1 and TRBJ2-7, with 7 bases fitting TRBD1. The V gene end was trimmed by 4 bases and the J gene end by 5 bases; junction bases not matched to a gene: 12. Germline loops: CDR1 SGHRS, CDR2 YFSETQ. The CDR3 is 15 amino acids. Combining the CDR3 with reference TRBV5-1 and TRBJ2-7 gives the whole variable domain KAGVTQTPRYLIKTRGQQVTLSCSPISGHRSVSWYQQTPGQGLQFLFEYFSETQRNKGNFPGRFSGRQFSNSRSEMNVSTLELGDSALYLCASSPIDRELDEQYFGPGTRLTVT.

The CDR3 reads CAISEETGAYEQYF. The CDR3 bases are TGTGCCATCAGTGAGGAGACAGGGGCCTACGAGCAGTACTTC. This chain connects TRBV10-3 to TRBJ2-7, with 8 bases matching TRBD1. V lost 2 bases to trimming and J lost 2 bases; unmatched junction nucleotides: 2. Germline-derived CDR1 and CDR2 are ENHRY and SYGVKD. This CDR3 comprises 14 residues.

In this sample, this clonotype turned up many times. The chain joins TRBV4-1 to TRBJ1-6; no clear D. This CDR3 contains 14 residues. V was shortened by 3 bases and J by 10 bases, with 13 bases between the two germline ends. Germline CDR1 reads MGHRA; CDR2 reads YSYEKL. The CDR3 DNA follows: TGCGCCAGCAGCCACACAGCGTCGCGGTCACCCCTCCACTTT. This sequence encodes CASSHTASRSPLHF.

In this sample, this clonotype turned up many times. This sequence joins TRBV4-3 and TRBJ2-7, with TRBD1 as a possible D gene (6 bases). CDR1 and CDR2 (germline): LGHNA, YSLEER. The CDR3 totals 15 residues. V was shortened by 0 bases and J by 0 bases, with 9 bases between the two germline ends. CDR3 region: CASSQEDSFSYEQYF. CDR3 DNA: TGCGCCAGCAGCCAAGAGGACAGTTTCTCCTACGAGCAGTACTTC.

The chain recombines TRBV7-2 with TRBJ1-5; D is uncertain. The CDR3 covers 15 residues. V lost 5 bases and J lost 6, with 17 bases in between. Germline V gene lookup returns CDR1 SGHTA and CDR2 FQGNSA. The CDR3 DNA follows: TGTGCCAGCAGCGCCGGACCTTCGGCGAGTCAGCCCCAGCATTTT. It encodes CASSAGPSASQPQHF. Full variable domain (outside the CDR3, taken from reference TRBV7-2 and TRBJ1-5): GAGVSQSPSNKVTEKGKDVELRCDPISGHTALYWYRQSLGQGLEFLIYFQGNSAPDKSGLPSDRFSAERTGGSVSTLTIQRTQQEDSAVYLCASSAGPSASQPQHFGDGTRLSIL.

This clonotype has a handful of counts. V is TRBV11-2 and J is TRBJ1-1; no definite D call. CDR1 SGHAT and CDR2 FQNNGV come from the germline V gene. The CDR3 totals 12 residues. V was pared by 5 bases and J by 1 base, with 5 bases between. CDR3 sequence reads: CASSPWNTEAFF. Written as DNA, the CDR3 is TGTGCCAGCAGCCCCTGGAACACTGAAGCTTTCTTT. The full variable domain, rest sourced from reference TRBV11-2 and TRBJ1-1, is EAGVAQSPRYKIIEKRQSVAFWCNPISGHATLYWYQQILGQGPKLLIQFQNNGVVDDSQLPKDRFSAERLKGVDSTLKIQPAKLEDSAVYLCASSPWNTEAFFGQGTRLTVV.

This chain links TRBV5-1 with TRBJ2-1, with D hard to call. CDR1 is SGHRS, CDR2 YFSETQ, per germline. This CDR3 is built from 14 residues. With 0 bases removed from V and 8 bases from J, the gap between germline ends came to 12 bases. The CDR3 spells CASSLASEDDEQFF. CDR3 DNA sequence: TGCGCCAGCAGCTTGGCAAGCGAGGACGATGAGCAGTTCTTC.

This clonotype was recorded many times. Here the CDR3 DNA reads TGCGCCAGCAGCACCCCCTCCGGGACAGGCCTGGAGACCCAGTACTTC. Its protein is CASSTPSGTGLETQYF. The V call is TRBV4-1, the J call TRBJ2-5; TRBD1 aligns across 8 bases. The CDR3 spans 16 residues. The trim removed 5 bases at V and 5 bases at J, leaving 13 bases unmatched. CDR1 and CDR2 from the germline V gene are MGHRA and YSYEKL.

J is TRBJ2-7 and V is TRBV6-6; 9 nucleotides align to TRBD1. Losses at the gene ends were 7 bases for V and 6 bases for J; bases not matched to a gene: 7. CDR3 size: 13 residues. The V gene's germline CDR1 is MNHNY and CDR2 SVGAGI (reference sequence). The DNA of the CDR3 is TGTGCCAGCACCCCACAGGGGGCGGCCGAGCAGTACTTC. As protein: CASTPQGAAEQYF.

This clonotype was recorded many times. V and J are TRBV4-3 and TRBJ2-1; 11 bases fit TRBD1. Germline V lookup: CDR1 LGHNA, CDR2 YSLEER. The V segment lost 0 bases and the J segment 7 bases; nucleotides outside the gene matches: 8. This CDR3 comprises 17 residues. CDR3 loop: CASSQDLGQGASNEQFF. DNA of the CDR3: TGCGCCAGCAGCCAAGATCTAGGACAGGGGGCATCAAATGAGCAGTTCTTC.

The V and J genes are TRBV9 and TRBJ2-1; either TRBD1 or TRBD2 may fit D (5 bases each). The CDR3 runs to 15 residues. The V gene lost 6 bases and the J gene lost 7 bases, with 20 bases spanning the gap. Germline assignment: CDR1 SGDLS and CDR2 YYNGEE. The CDR3 here is CASNPFMAGSNEQFF. The CDR3 coding sequence is TGTGCCAGCAACCCCTTCATGGCAGGGAGTAATGAGCAGTTCTTC.